This entry lists 18 T cell receptor beta chains sequenced from one sample in a study of early stage breast cancer tumors. Measured with immunoSEQ multiplex PCR; TCRdb has only the in-frame clones, and not every one. The repertoire consists of roughly 21,000 clones, with about three quarters occurring once and the leading ten covering about 27%. The source material was blood. These receptors all stem from a person between 60 and 69 years old with breast cancer.

The gene calls are TRBV9 and TRBJ1-1; D remains unclear. The germline V gene has CDR1 SGDLS and CDR2 YYNGEE. Trimming stripped 2 bases from V and 0 bases from J, with 11 bases between. The CDR3 length is 15 residues. DNA for the CDR3: TGTGCCAGCAGCGTTCGACTGAACATGAACACTGAAGCTTTCTTT. It translates to CASSVRLNMNTEAFF.

The CDR3 loop is CASSLGGYYGYTF. In DNA form, the CDR3 reads TGTGCCAGCAGCTTGGGGGGGTACTATGGCTACACCTTC. V usage is TRBV7-8 and J usage is TRBJ1-2; D is perhaps TRBD1 (5 bases). Per germline, CDR1 SGHVS and CDR2 FQNEAQ. V was clipped by 3 bases and J by 3 bases, with 8 bases between them. This CDR3 region has 13 residues.

J is TRBJ1-5 and V is TRBV16; D perhaps matches TRBD1 (5 bases). Trimming stripped 2 bases from V and 5 bases from J, with 13 bases between. Germline CDR1 reads KGHSY; CDR2 reads FQNENV. There are 15 residues in the CDR3. CDR3 protein: CASSQVGGGDQPQHF. CDR3 nucleotide sequence: TGTGCCAGCAGCCAAGTCGGTGGGGGGGATCAGCCCCAGCATTTT.

This clone was counted a few times. The DNA for the CDR3 is TGTGCCAGCTCACCTGAAACAGGGGGTTCCACTAACTATGGCTACACCTTC. Amino acid sequence: CASSPETGGSTNYGYTF. The V call is TRBV18, the J call TRBJ1-2; 8 positions match TRBD1. Germline-derived CDR1 and CDR2 are KGHSH and LQKENI. This CDR3 spans 17 amino acids. Trimming cost V 3 bases and J 0 bases; bases outside gene matches: 9.

This chain connects TRBV28 to TRBJ2-5; 7 bases line up with TRBD1. The CDR3 totals 13 residues. Germline CDR1 is MDHEN and CDR2 is SYDVKM. The junction had 3 bases not matched to a gene; V was cut back by 6 bases and J by 2 bases. The CDR3 here is CASRGQDQETQYF. As DNA, the CDR3 is TGTGCCAGCAGAGGACAGGATCAAGAGACCCAGTACTTC.

The CDR3 DNA sequence: TGTGCCAGCTCACCATTGAACTCGGGAGGCGAGAATGAGCAGTTCTTC. This sequence encodes CASSPLNSGGENEQFF. This chain connects TRBV18 to TRBJ2-1; TRBD2 aligns across 7 bases. The junction had 11 bases not matched to a gene; V was cut back by 2 bases and J by 7 bases. Per the germline V gene, CDR1 is KGHSH and CDR2 is LQKENI. The CDR3 length is 16 residues.

V usage is TRBV5-1 and J usage is TRBJ2-3; D remains ambiguous. CDR3 size: 15 residues. The V gene lost 0 bases and the J gene lost 2 bases, with 10 bases spanning the gap. The germline CDR1 and CDR2 sequences are SGHRS and YFSETQ. Here the CDR3 DNA reads TGCGCCAGCAGCTTGGTGTCCACATACACAGATACGCAGTATTTT. This encodes CASSLVSTYTDTQYF.

J is TRBJ1-1 and V is TRBV5-1; D may be TRBD1 (5 bases). The V end lost 0 bases, the J end lost 4 bases, and 7 bases lay between the germline ends. Germline V gives CDR1 SGHRS, CDR2 YFSETQ. The CDR3 is made up of 13 amino acids. CDR3 region: CASSLGGFTEAFF. Here the CDR3 DNA reads TGCGCCAGCAGCTTGGGGGGGTTCACTGAAGCTTTCTTT. Full variable domain (rest looked up from reference TRBV5-1 and TRBJ1-1): KAGVTQTPRYLIKTRGQQVTLSCSPISGHRSVSWYQQTPGQGLQFLFEYFSETQRNKGNFPGRFSGRQFSNSRSEMNVSTLELGDSALYLCASSLGGFTEAFFGQGTRLTVV.

The chain has TRBV5-1 and TRBJ2-3, with no clear D. The V and J ends lost 1 base and 6 bases respectively, with 12 bases between them. Germline CDR1 is SGHRS and CDR2 is YFSETQ. This CDR3 spans 14 amino acids. For the CDR3, the DNA is TGCGCCAGCAGCTTGTACGCTTCGTCTGATACGCAGTATTTT. Its translation is CASSLYASSDTQYF.

J is TRBJ2-5 and V is TRBV7-3, with D unresolved. V shed 4 bases and J shed 5 bases, with 11 bases lying between them. The CDR3 has 13 amino acids. The germline CDR1 and CDR2 sequences are SGHTA and FQGTGA. CDR3 in amino acids: CASSSTPEETQYF. In nucleotides, the CDR3 is TGTGCCAGCAGCTCCACCCCGGAGGAGACCCAGTACTTC.

The chain has TRBV30 and TRBJ1-6, with D maybe TRBD1 (6 bases). The CDR3 extends over 17 amino acids. The germline CDR1 and CDR2 sequences are GTSNPN and SVGIG (reference sequence). V dropped 4 bases and J dropped 9 bases, with 25 bases sitting between them. The chain's CDR3 is CAWTAHRDKFRSSPLHF. The DNA for the CDR3 is TGTGCCTGGACCGCGCACCGGGACAAATTTCGGAGTTCACCCCTCCACTTT.

DNA for the CDR3: TGTGCCAGCAGTGAAGGTCAGAGAGATACGCAGTATTTT. Translation: CASSEGQRDTQYF. V and J are TRBV6-1 and TRBJ2-3; D uncertain. CDR1 and CDR2 (germline): MNHNS, SASEGT. V dropped 1 base and J dropped 5 bases, with 7 bases sitting between them. CDR3 length equals 13 residues.

There are a few counts of this clone. The rearrangement joins TRBV4-1 to TRBJ1-2; the D gene is possibly TRBD1 (6 bases). The germline V gene encodes CDR1 MGHRA and CDR2 YSYEKL. V lost 4 bases, J lost 0 bases, and 15 bases lay in between. This CDR3 is 16 amino acids long. The CDR3 is CASSLLWDTSNYGYTF. Written as DNA, the CDR3 is TGCGCCAGCAGCCTCCTCTGGGACACCTCTAACTATGGCTACACCTTC.

The chain is built from TRBV5-6 and TRBJ1-4; D call uncertain. The V gene's germline CDR1 is SGHDT and CDR2 YYEEEE. The CDR3 has 14 residues. The germline V and J ends were trimmed by 1 base and 4 bases, with 8 bases remaining between them. The chain's CDR3 is CASSLSRINEKLFF. The CDR3 DNA reads TGTGCCAGCAGCTTGTCACGGATTAATGAAAAACTGTTTTTT.

This clone came up a few times. One end of the junction fails to match germline, which may point to a read error. J is TRBJ2-5 and V is TRBV7-7; D uncertain. The CDR3 loop spans 15 amino acids. Germline V lookup: CDR1 SSHAT, CDR2 FNYEAQ (reference sequence). The CDR3 here is CASSLAAAAQETQYF. CDR3 nucleotide sequence: TGTGCTAGCAGCTTAGCTGCGGCAGCTCAAGAGACCCAGTACTTC.

This rearrangement joins TRBV6-5 to TRBJ2-7; no reliable D call. This CDR3 is 15 amino acids long. Per germline, CDR1 MNHEY and CDR2 SVGAGI. Trimming cost V 6 bases and J 1 base, with 16 bases left between them. CDR3 sequence: CASSSNMRRSYEQYF. The CDR3 DNA follows: TGTGCCAGCAGCTCCAATATGAGACGGTCCTACGAGCAGTACTTC.

The chain is built from TRBV19 and TRBJ1-3, with no clear D. Trimming cost V 5 bases and J 1 base, with 18 bases left between them. Germline CDR1 is LNHDA and CDR2 is SQIVND (reference sequence). The CDR3 runs to 17 residues. In nucleotides, the CDR3 is TGTGCCAGTAGTTCCCGGTCCAGTCCGGCGTCTGGAAACACCATATATTTT. As protein: CASSSRSSPASGNTIYF.

This clone appeared once. The gene calls are TRBV29-1 and TRBJ1-2, with TRBD1 matching 9 bases. Germline loops: CDR1 SQVTM, CDR2 ANQGSEA. The CDR3 consists of 13 residues. The V gene end was trimmed by 4 bases and the J gene end by 6 bases; junction bases not matched to a gene: 6. The CDR3 sequence is CSVGGGQGDGYTF. The CDR3 coding sequence is TGCAGCGTTGGCGGGGGACAGGGCGATGGCTACACCTTC. Complete variable domain (other parts from reference TRBV29-1 and TRBJ1-2): SAVISQKPSRDICQRGTSLTIQCQVDSQVTMMFWYRQQPGQSLTLIATANQGSEATYESGFVIDKFPISRPNLTFSTLTVSNMSPEDSSIYLCSVGGGQGDGYTFGSGTRLTVV.